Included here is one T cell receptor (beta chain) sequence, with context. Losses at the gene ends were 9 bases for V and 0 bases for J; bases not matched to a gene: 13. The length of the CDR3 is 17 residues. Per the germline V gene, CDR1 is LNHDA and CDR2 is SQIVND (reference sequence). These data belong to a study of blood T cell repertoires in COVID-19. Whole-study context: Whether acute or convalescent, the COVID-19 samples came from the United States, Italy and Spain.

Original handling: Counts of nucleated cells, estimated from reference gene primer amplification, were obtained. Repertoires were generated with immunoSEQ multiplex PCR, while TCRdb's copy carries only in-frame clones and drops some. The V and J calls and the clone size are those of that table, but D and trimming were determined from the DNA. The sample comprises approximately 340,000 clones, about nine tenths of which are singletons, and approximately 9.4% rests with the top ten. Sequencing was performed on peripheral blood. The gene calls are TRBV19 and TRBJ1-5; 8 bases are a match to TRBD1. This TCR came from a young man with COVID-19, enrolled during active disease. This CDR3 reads CASSGTGYGYSNQPQHF. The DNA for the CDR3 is TGTGCCAGCTCCGGGACAGGATATGGCTATAGCAATCAGCCCCAGCATTTT.